The rows below give T cell receptor beta chains drawn from one sample of a study of T cell changes during pregnancy in multiple sclerosis. The repertoire was sequenced with immunoSEQ multiplex PCR; TCRdb's copy has only in-frame clones and lacks some. Seen here are roughly 69,000 clones, approximately 91% observed once, and the top ten hold 1.4%. Material: peripheral blood, obtained in the third trimester of pregnancy. These receptors all stem from a female donor with multiple sclerosis, enrolled in a pregnancy study. CDR3s include the opening cysteine and the closing phenylalanine or tryptophan. Each record gives: CDR3 length, J gene, V gene, clone size, D gene, CDR3 protein, CDR3 DNA. The D gene is left open where the match is weak. For some rows the clone size is stated as once, few or many, or as a class when expanded; others skip it.

12 | TRBJ2-7 | TRBV25-1 | NA | TRBD2 | CASSDRGGTPYF | TGTGCCAGCAGTGATCGCGGGGGGACGCCCTACTTC
14 | TRBJ2-7 | TRBV5-1 | NA | NA | CASSLAQGGYEQYF | TGCGCCAGCAGCTTGGCTCAGGGGGGCTACGAGCAGTACTTC
14 | TRBJ1-1 | TRBV6-5 | NA | NA | CASRRTAAVSEAFF | TGTGCCAGCAGACGAACAGCGGCCGTAAGTGAAGCTTTCTTT
16 | TRBJ2-1 | TRBV11-3 | NA | TRBD2 | CASSSRLAGGPNEQFF | TGTGCCAGCAGCTCCAGACTAGCGGGGGGGCCCAATGAGCAGTTCTTC
16 | TRBJ2-3 | TRBV9 | NA | TRBD2 | CASSVEGGGAPDTQYF | TGTGCCAGCAGCGTAGAAGGCGGGGGGGCCCCAGATACGCAGTATTTT
14 | TRBJ1-2 | TRBV5-1 | NA | NA | CASSLAPGNYGYTF | TGCGCCAGCAGCTTGGCCCCGGGGAACTATGGCTACACCTTC
14 | TRBJ1-1 | TRBV2 | NA | NA | CASTPMGGPAEAFF | TGTGCCAGCACCCCTATGGGGGGACCTGCTGAAGCTTTCTTT
13 | TRBJ2-7 | TRBV4-1 | NA | NA | CASSQPSSYEQYF | TGCGCCAGCAGCCAACCGAGCTCCTACGAGCAGTACTTC
13 | TRBJ1-4 | TRBV2 | NA | TRBD1 | CASRGTGGEKLFF | TGTGCCAGCAGGGGGACAGGGGGAGAAAAACTGTTTTTT
14 | TRBJ2-2 | TRBV5-4 | NA | NA | CASSSKLNTGELFF | TGTGCCAGCAGCTCTAAACTGAACACCGGGGAGCTGTTTTTT
13 | TRBJ2-2 | TRBV27 | NA | NA | CASSLFESGELFF | TGTGCCAGCAGTTTATTTGAGTCCGGGGAGCTGTTTTTT
17 | TRBJ1-4 | TRBV7-9 | NA | TRBD1 | CASSVGQGEATNEKLFF | TGTGCCAGCAGCGTAGGGCAGGGGGAGGCAACTAATGAAAAACTGTTTTTT
14 | TRBJ2-7 | TRBV4-1 | NA | NA | CASSQEAIQYEQYF | TGCGCCAGCAGCCAAGAGGCAATCCAATACGAGCAGTACTTC
16 | TRBJ1-3 | TRBV7-9 | NA | NA | CASRRRQGLPGNTIYF | TGTGCCAGCAGACGCCGTCAGGGATTGCCTGGAAACACCATATATTTT
13 | TRBJ1-2 | TRBV7-8 | NA | NA | CASRGRWDYGYTF | TGTGCCAGCAGAGGGAGGTGGGACTATGGCTACACCTTC
19 | TRBJ1-1 | TRBV30 | NA | NA | CAWSGGTGRTRLKNTEAFF | TGTGCCTGGAGTGGCGGGACGGGACGCACGCGTCTAAAGAACACTGAAGCTTTCTTT
11 | TRBJ1-4 | TRBV30 | few | NA | CAWSWESELFF | TGTGCCTGGAGTTGGGAGTCCGAACTGTTTTTT
12 | TRBJ1-2 | TRBV30 | NA | NA | CAWSAGGYGYTF | TGTGCCTGGAGTGCAGGCGGGTATGGCTACACCTTC
15 | TRBJ2-7 | TRBV14 | NA | NA | CASSQVQGRGYEQYF | TGTGCCAGCAGCCAAGTTCAGGGGCGAGGTTACGAGCAGTACTTC
15 | TRBJ2-5 | TRBV6-6 | NA | TRBD2 | CANSPGLAAQETQYF | TGTGCCAACTCTCCGGGACTAGCGGCCCAAGAGACCCAGTACTTC
14 | TRBJ1-4 | TRBV11-2 | once | NA | CASSLVSAQGLLFF | TGTGCCAGCAGCTTGGTCAGCGCCCAGGGTCTACTGTTTTTT
15 | TRBJ2-5 | TRBV5-1 | NA | NA | CASSPSRSPLGTQYF | TGCGCCAGCAGCCCGTCGCGGAGTCCACTGGGGACCCAGTACTTC
15 | TRBJ1-6 | TRBV6-4 | NA | TRBD1 | CASSVPGTGYSPLHF | TGTGCCAGCAGTGTCCCCGGGACAGGGTATTCACCCCTCCACTTT
16 | TRBJ1-6 | TRBV4-1 | NA | NA | CASSQEHAGYYSPLHF | TGCGCCAGCAGCCAAGAACACGCCGGGTACTATTCACCCCTCCACTTT
15 | TRBJ1-6 | TRBV18 | NA | NA | CASSPWEAYNSPLHF | TGTGCCAGCTCCCCTTGGGAGGCCTATAATTCACCCCTCCACTTT
13 | TRBJ1-1 | TRBV28 | NA | NA | CASSLEGQRGAFF | TGTGCCAGCAGTTTAGAAGGACAGCGGGGAGCTTTCTTT
13 | TRBJ1-2 | TRBV19 | NA | NA | CASSYRRNYGYTF | TGTGCCAGCTCGTACAGGCGAAACTATGGCTACACCTTC
14 | TRBJ1-5 | TRBV2 | NA | TRBD1 | CASAFRTGDQPQHF | TGTGCCAGCGCCTTCCGGACAGGGGATCAGCCCCAGCATTTT
13 | TRBJ1-1 | TRBV6-5 | NA | NA | CASRSGLNTEAFF | TGTGCCAGCAGATCAGGGTTGAACACTGAAGCTTTCTTT
14 | TRBJ2-7 | TRBV27 | once | NA | CASSPGSPRGEQYF | TGTGCCAGCAGCCCCGGGTCCCCCAGGGGAGAGCAGTACTTC
14 | TRBJ2-7 | TRBV28 | NA | NA | CASSLQGRSYEQYF | TGTGCCAGCAGTTTACAGGGTAGGTCCTACGAGCAGTACTTC
18 | TRBJ2-7 | TRBV7-6 | NA | TRBD1 | CASSLERFAGTGFYEQYF | TGTGCCAGCAGCTTAGAACGTTTTGCCGGGACAGGGTTCTACGAGCAGTACTTC
13 | TRBJ1-2 | TRBV7-9 | NA | TRBD1 | CASSTRTGYGYTF | TGTGCCAGCAGCACTAGGACAGGCTATGGCTACACCTTC
11 | TRBJ2-7 | TRBV29-1 | NA | NA | CSVGRGNEQYF | TGCAGCGTTGGTAGAGGGAACGAGCAGTACTTC
13 | TRBJ1-1 | TRBV7-2 | NA | NA | CASSGQPNTEAFF | TGTGCCAGCAGTGGACAGCCGAACACTGAAGCTTTCTTT
13 | TRBJ1-2 | TRBV2 | few | TRBD1 | CASSDGQGYGYTF | TGTGCCAGCAGTGATGGACAGGGCTATGGCTACACCTTC